What follows describes a single T cell receptor (beta chain). MiXCR, run by TCRdb on the reads, gives a single entry per CDR3 protein. Seen here are approximately 180,000 distinct CDR3 sequences, approximately 18% observed once, and the top ten hold roughly 24%. These data originate in a study of T cell repertoires in cytomegalovirus infection. Study-wide context: Public TCR beta signatures were indicative of both CMV infection and a matching HLA type.

The length of the CDR3 is 14 residues. CDR1 is MDHEN and CDR2 is SYDVKM in the germline V gene. V lost 6 bases and J 3 bases, leaving 12 bases between the germline ends. The TCR sequence derives from a human donor in good health (CMV status not recorded). Some clones in this sample may be carry-over from other donors' samples. The sample comprised CD8+ T cells from PBMCs. The rearrangement links TRBV28 to TRBJ2-1, with D perhaps TRBD1 (5 bases). Here the CDR3 reads CASSETVFYNEQFF. The CDR3 nucleotides are TGTGCCAGCAGCGAGACAGTTTTCTACAATGAGCAGTTCTTC.